This passage covers 13 T cell receptor beta chains from one sample sequenced in a study of CXCR3-negative and CXCR3-positive naive CD8 T cells. Findings and limits, study-wide: For CXCR3-positive naive cells, TRB CDR3s were more hydrophobic than those of CXCR3-negative naive cells.

Via 5' RACE with UMI labels, TRB cDNA libraries were prepared. Using the 5' RACE reads, TCRdb records one entry per CDR3 protein without DNA. This sample's clone table lists about 110,000 distinct CDR3 sequences. The antigens of these receptors remain unknown. The material sequenced was naive CXCR3+ CD8+ T cells from blood. Subset noted: CD45RO-CCR7+CD27+CD95- naive CD8+ T cells expressing CXCR3 (TNR3+). The receptors derive from a human donor in good health. Some clones in this sample may be carry-over from other donors' samples.

The chain is built from TRBV6-5 and TRBJ2-2. Germline CDR1 MNHEY, CDR2 SVGAGI. This CDR3 has 15 amino acids. The CDR3 region is CASRDHQEFTGELFF.

J is TRBJ2-4 and V is TRBV13. CDR1 PRHDT and CDR2 FYEKMQ come from the germline V gene (reference sequence). The CDR3 length is 14 residues. The CDR3: CASSSNLASLIQYF.

The J gene is TRBJ1-1, the V gene TRBV11-3. CDR1 is SGHNT and CDR2 is YENEEA in the germline V gene. The CDR3 contains 16 residues. The CDR3 region is CASSSPRVHLNTEAFF.

The V and J genes are TRBV7-2 and TRBJ2-3; absent DNA, TCRdb's TRBD1 call cannot be checked. The CDR3 is 15 residues long. The germline V gene has CDR1 SGHTA and CDR2 FQGNSA. The chain's CDR3 is CASSFSTGWTDTQYF.

The chain has TRBV7-6 and TRBJ1-1; the TCRdb D gene call, TRBD1, has no DNA to confirm it. The CDR3 totals 13 residues. CDR1 SGHVS and CDR2 FNYEAQ come from the germline V gene. This chain's CDR3 is CASSAGEGTEAFF.

V and J are TRBV29-1 and TRBJ2-1; TCRdb lists TRBD1, though no DNA is available to test this call. This CDR3 has 15 amino acids. The germline CDR1 and CDR2 sequences are SQVTM and ANQGSEA. Here the CDR3 reads CSVELLPEGGNEQFF.

The chain combines TRBV5-1 with TRBJ2-7; TCRdb's D call, TRBD1, is unchecked because there is no DNA. The germline gives CDR1 SGHRS, CDR2 YFSETQ. This CDR3 comprises 15 residues. CDR3 sequence: CASSPERGRLYEQYF.

The rearrangement joins TRBV15 to TRBJ2-7; TCRdb picks TRBD1, but there is no DNA to check that call. Germline V gene data show CDR1 as LNHNV and CDR2 as YYDKDF (reference sequence). CDR3 length: 15 residues. CDR3: CATRWGQASRDEQYF.

The CDR3 is CASSRLAGGNNEQFF. The chain recombines TRBV19 with TRBJ2-1; TCRdb reports TRBD2, a call that lacks DNA to check it against. Germline V gives CDR1 LNHDA, CDR2 SQIVND (reference sequence). There are 15 residues in the CDR3.

The rearrangement uses TRBV5-1 and TRBJ2-1; as DNA is missing, the TRBD1 call by TCRdb cannot be tested. CDR3 length: 14 residues. CDR1 is SGHRS, CDR2 YFSETQ, per germline. The CDR3 sequence is CASSLGTGTNEQFF.

The V and J genes are TRBV7-9 and TRBJ1-6; TCRdb's D gene call, TRBD1, goes unchecked for lack of DNA. This CDR3 has 15 amino acids. From germline, CDR1 is SEHNR and CDR2 FQNEAQ (reference sequence). The CDR3 spells CASSVDRDSDSPLHF.

The chain links TRBV2 to TRBJ2-7; the D call of TRBD2 rests on TCRdb alone, since no DNA is present to check it. The germline gives CDR1 SNHLY, CDR2 FYNNEI. The CDR3 is 16 residues long. Here the CDR3 reads CASSLAGGLNVDEQYF.

This CDR3 reads CASRGAGAPEAFF. The chain couples TRBV4-3 to TRBJ1-1; TCRdb indicates TRBD1, and absent DNA this call remains unverified. This CDR3 comprises 13 residues. Germline V lookup: CDR1 LGHNA, CDR2 YSLEER.